This T cell receptor (beta chain) was captured in a study of T cells in Graves' hyperthyroidism and ophthalmopathy. The CDR3 runs to 15 residues. V shed 6 bases and J shed 7 bases, with 19 bases lying between them. Amplified TCR beta CDR3 regions derived from RNA transcripts. TCR CDR3 regions were first amplified by RT-PCR with HTBI primers. TCRdb processed the multiplex PCR reads anew with MiXCR; each CDR3 protein has one entry. The sample has about 600,000 distinct CDR3 sequences; 16% are singletons. V is TRBV12-3 or TRBV12-4 and J is TRBJ1-5, with D hard to call. The sequenced sample consisted of blood. The sequence derives from a woman aged 35 to 49 with Graves' ophthalmopathy. As DNA, the CDR3 is TGTGCCAGCAGCCAAGTCGGTCTTGGTGGGCAGCCCCAGCATTTT. Its translation: CASSQVGLGGQPQHF.